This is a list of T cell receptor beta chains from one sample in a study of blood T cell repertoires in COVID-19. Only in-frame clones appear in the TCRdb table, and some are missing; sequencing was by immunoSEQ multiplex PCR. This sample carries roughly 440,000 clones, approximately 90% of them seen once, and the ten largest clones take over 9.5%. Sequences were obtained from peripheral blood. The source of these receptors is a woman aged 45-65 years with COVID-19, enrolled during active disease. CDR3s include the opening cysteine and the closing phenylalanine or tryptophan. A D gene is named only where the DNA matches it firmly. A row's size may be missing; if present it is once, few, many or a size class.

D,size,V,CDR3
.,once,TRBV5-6,CASSLQGRDYGYTF
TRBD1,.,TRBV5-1,CASSSELQGSDTEAFF
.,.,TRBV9,CASSLRAGDSTEAFF
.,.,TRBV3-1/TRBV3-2,CASSQIGGVGKGYTF
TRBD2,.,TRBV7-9,CASATSGGTITGELFF
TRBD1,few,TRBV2,CASSEEWDRDGGYTF
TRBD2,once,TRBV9,CASSLRLAAISYEQFF
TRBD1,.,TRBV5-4,CASSNPRTGNTEAFF
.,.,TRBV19,CASSIGTGAYEQYF
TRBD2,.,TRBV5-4,CASKNRTSGGGTQYF
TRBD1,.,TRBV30,CAWSVRQGGSIQYF
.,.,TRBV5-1,CASSLDGSSGANVLTF
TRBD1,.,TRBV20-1,CSASPGTAQETQYF
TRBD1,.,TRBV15,CATSRDWDRHTGELFF
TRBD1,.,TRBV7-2,CASIQGAGNTEAFF
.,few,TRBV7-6,CASSFDLPGGSYNSPLHF
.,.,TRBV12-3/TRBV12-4,CASSFHDTQYF
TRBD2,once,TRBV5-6,CASSPLAGDHNEQFF
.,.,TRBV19,CASSIDRRGTEDTQYF
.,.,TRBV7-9,CASSLATDYEQYF
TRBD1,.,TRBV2,CASSEQGADTEAFF
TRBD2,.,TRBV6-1,CASSEARGGESDTQYF
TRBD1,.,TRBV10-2,CASSEGAGDRGNTEAFF
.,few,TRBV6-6,CASSYGQNEQFF
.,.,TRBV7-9,CASSPGNEKLFF
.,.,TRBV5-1,CASSLVVNTEAFF
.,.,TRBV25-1,CASSDQGPGNYEQYF
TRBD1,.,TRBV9,CASSVGGGVGEKLFF
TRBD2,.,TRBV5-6,CASSLRLAGFTDTQYF
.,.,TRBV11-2,CASSSTREAGEQYF
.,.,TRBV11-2,CASSTFFTGAHTEAFF
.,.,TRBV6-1,CASSEAPEGGFEAFF
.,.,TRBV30,CAWAGFTEAFF
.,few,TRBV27,CASSRGGPGLNNSPLHF
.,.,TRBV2,CASSEDWGHNQPQHF
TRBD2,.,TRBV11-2,CASSLSGGSLSSYNEQFF
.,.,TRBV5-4,CASSLGATRVMNTEAFF
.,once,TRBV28,CASRGGILSPLHF
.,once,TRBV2,CASSGDRFSEPLHF
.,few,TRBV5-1,CASSYGGSQPQHF
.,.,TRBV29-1,CSAQFSYNEQFF
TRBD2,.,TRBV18,CASSPPGGSQETQYF
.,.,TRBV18,CASSGETGGGYTF
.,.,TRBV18,CASSQQGEQFF
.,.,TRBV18,CASSPRGIPSGNTIYF
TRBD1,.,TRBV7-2,CASSTRQGLNTEAFF
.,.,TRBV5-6,CASSQGSGTDTQYF
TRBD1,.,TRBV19,CASRQGGTNSNQPQHF
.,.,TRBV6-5,CASSYSLARLSYEQYF
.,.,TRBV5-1,CASSIQGRTEAFF